The entry below gives a single T cell receptor beta chain sequence along with its context. Its antigen is as yet unknown. Germline values: CDR1 SGHRS, CDR2 YFSETQ. The V end lost 4 bases, the J end lost 5 bases, and 10 bases lay between the germline ends. The CDR3 contains 14 residues. The data are from a study of beta chain features in type 1 diabetes. Study-level points and caveats: Reduced insertions and increased deletions marked VDJ junctions in type 1 diabetes patients.

Since all of the isolated RNA was reverse transcribed, expressed TCRB transcripts were what got sequenced. Clones were read by immunoSEQ multiplex PCR, and TCRdb kept only the in-frame ones, dropping some. The table records about half a million clones, roughly 11% of them present only once. J is TRBJ1-6 and V is TRBV5-1, with a possible D match to TRBD1 (6 bases). The receptor was isolated from a woman between 18 and 29 years old in good health. Sequenced input: naive CD4+ T cells from blood. DNA of the CDR3: TGCGCCAGCAGCGCGGACAGCAATAATTCACCCCTCCACTTT. Translation gives CASSADSNNSPLHF.